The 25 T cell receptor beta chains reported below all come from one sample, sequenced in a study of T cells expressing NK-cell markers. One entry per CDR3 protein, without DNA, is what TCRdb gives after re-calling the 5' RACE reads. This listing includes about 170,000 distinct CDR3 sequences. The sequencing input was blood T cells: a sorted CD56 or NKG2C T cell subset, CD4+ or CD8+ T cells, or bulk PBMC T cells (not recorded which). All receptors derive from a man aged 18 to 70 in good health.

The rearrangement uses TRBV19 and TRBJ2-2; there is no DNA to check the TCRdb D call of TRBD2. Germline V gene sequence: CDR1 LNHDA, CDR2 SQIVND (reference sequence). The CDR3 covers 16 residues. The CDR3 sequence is CASSFYSGGGTGELFF. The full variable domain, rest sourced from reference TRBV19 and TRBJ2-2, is DGGITQSPKYLFRKEGQNVTLSCEQNLNHDAMYWYRQDPGQGLRLIYYSQIVNDFQKGDIAEGYSVSREKKESFPLTVTSAQKNPTAFYLCASSFYSGGGTGELFFGEGSRLTVL.

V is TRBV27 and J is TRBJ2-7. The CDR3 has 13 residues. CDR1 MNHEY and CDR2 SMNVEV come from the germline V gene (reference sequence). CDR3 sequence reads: CASSLLGSDEQYF.

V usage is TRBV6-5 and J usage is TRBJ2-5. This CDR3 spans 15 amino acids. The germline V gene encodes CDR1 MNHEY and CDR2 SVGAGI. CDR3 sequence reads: CASSYSLGNQETQYF.

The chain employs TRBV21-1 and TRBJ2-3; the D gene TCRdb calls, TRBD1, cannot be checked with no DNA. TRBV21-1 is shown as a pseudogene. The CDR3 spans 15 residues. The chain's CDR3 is CASSKRGRGGNTQYF.

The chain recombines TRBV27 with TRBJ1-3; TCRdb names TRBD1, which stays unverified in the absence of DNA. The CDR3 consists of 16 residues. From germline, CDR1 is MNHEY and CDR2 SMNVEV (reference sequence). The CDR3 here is CASRRSAGEFGNTIYF.

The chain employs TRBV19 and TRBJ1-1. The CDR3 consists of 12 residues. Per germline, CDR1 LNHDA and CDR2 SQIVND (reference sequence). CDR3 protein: CARPMGVSEAFF.

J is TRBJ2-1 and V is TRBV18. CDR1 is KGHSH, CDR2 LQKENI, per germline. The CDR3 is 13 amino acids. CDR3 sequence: CASSPGRAVEQFF.

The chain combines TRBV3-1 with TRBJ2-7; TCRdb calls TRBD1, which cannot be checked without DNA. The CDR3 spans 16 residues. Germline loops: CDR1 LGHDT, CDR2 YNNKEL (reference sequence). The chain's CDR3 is CASSQDRTDLTYEQYF.

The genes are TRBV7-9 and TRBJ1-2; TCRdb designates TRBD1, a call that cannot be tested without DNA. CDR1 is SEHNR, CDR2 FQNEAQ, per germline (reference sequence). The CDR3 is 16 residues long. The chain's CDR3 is CASSFGQGLKSYGYTF.

The CDR3 reads CSVYNSRGGEQYF. The chain uses TRBV29-1 and TRBJ2-7; TCRdb calls TRBD1, which cannot be checked without DNA. CDR1 SQVTM and CDR2 ANQGSEA come from the germline V gene. This CDR3 comprises 13 residues.

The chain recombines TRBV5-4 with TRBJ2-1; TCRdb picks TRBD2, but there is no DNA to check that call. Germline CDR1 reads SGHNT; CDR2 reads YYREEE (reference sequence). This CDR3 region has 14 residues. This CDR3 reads CASSRWTSQGEQFF. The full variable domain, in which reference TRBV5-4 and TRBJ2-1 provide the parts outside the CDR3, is ETGVTQSPTHLIKTRGQQVTLRCSSQSGHNTVSWYQQALGQGPQFIFQYYREEENGRGNFPPRFSGLQFPNYSSELNVNALELDDSALYLCASSRWTSQGEQFFGPGTRLTVL.

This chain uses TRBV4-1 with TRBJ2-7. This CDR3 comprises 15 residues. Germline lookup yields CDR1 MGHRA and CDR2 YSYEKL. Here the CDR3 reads CASSQVATSTYEQYF.

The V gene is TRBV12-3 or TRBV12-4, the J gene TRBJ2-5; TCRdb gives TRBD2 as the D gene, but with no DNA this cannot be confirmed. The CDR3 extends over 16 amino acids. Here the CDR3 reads CASSLGTSGGKETQYF.

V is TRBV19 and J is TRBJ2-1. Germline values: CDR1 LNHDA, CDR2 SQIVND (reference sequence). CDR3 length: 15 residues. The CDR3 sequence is CASSRSESSYNEQFF.

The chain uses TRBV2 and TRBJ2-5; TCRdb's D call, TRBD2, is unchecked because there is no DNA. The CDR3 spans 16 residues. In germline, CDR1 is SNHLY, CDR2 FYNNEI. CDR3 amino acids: CARGFRLAGTQETQYF.

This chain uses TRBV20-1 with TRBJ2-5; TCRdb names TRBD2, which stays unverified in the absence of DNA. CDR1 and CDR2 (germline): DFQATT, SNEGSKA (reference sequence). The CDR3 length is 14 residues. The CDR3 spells CSAKSGGAAETQYF.

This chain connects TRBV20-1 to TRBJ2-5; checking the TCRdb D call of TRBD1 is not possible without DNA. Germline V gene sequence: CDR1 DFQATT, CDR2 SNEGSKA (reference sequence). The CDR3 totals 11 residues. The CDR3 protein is CSAGQGGTQYF.

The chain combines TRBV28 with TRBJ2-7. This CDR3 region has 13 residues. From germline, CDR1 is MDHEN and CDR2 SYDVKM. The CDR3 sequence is CASSPLIGDEQYF.

This CDR3 is CASSTGQGKLSGYGYTF. This chain links TRBV25-1 with TRBJ1-2; TCRdb picks TRBD1, but there is no DNA to check that call. The CDR3 length is 17 residues. CDR1 MGHDK and CDR2 SYGVNS come from the germline V gene.

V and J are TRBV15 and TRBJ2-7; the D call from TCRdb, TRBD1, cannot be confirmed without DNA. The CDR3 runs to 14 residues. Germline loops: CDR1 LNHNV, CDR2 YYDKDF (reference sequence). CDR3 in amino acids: CATTRDGRGNEQYF.

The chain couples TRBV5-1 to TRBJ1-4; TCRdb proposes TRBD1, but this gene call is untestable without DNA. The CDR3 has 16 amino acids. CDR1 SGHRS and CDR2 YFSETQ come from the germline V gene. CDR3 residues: CASSKGQGAANEKLFF.

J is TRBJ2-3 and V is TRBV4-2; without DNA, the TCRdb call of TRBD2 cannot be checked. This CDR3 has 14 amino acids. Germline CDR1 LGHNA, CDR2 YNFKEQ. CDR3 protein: CASSFGRGADTQYF.

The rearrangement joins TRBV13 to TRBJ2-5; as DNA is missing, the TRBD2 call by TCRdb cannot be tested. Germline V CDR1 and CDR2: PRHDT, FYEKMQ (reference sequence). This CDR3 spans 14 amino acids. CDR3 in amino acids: CASSLSGPQETQYF.

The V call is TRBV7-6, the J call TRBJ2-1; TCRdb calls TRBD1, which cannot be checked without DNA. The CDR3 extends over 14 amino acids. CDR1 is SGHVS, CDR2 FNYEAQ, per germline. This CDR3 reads CASSSSGGLEEQFF.

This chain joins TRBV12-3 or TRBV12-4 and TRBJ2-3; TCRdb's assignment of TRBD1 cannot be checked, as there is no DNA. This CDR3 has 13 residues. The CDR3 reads CAGGKGGLDTQYF.